This T cell receptor (beta chain) was recovered during a study of a mutant IDH1 vaccine in newly diagnosed glioma listed by TCRdb under 2021. With respect to the entire study: Vaccination began 4-6 weeks after radiotherapy alone, or alongside temozolomide cycles in the chemotherapy-containing groups. The week-35 safety follow-up took place at visit V12, and the week-47 end of study took place at visit V13. Longitudinal TCRB deep sequencing was done for 25 treated patients, wherever samples were available for exploratory analyses. Of the 30 to 35 treated patients, 62.5% were male and around 38% were female, and a mean age of roughly 37 years was recorded. Prior to enrollment, standard therapy consisting of radiotherapy alone, temozolomide alone, or radiochemotherapy with temozolomide had been administered to patients, with the combination being received by most patients. Peripheral blood samples were drawn at six visits, namely V03 (baseline), V05, V07, V10, V12 and V13. The research as a whole found: Across multiple MHC alleles, vaccine-induced immune responses were seen in approximately 93% of patients. Pseudoprogression seemed to be unrelated to changes in the top peripheral T cell clonotypes found by TCRB sequencing. The authors noted that analyses of patient blood samples could not be reproduced because of sample limitations. PBMC samples for TCRB deep sequencing were selected based on availability.

To prepare the library, the immunoSEQ multiplex PCR assay was applied. Rearranged TCR beta chain sequences were amplified using the hsTCRB Kit according to the manufacturer's protocol. An Illumina MiSeq was used to sequence the TCRB libraries. As for the original processing: The kit vendor's proprietary platform handled demultiplexing, trimming and gene mapping. TCRdb took this table from immuneACCESS and kept in-frame rearrangements with V and J called. Such tables lack part of the clones; where checked against another copy, unresolved V genes explain under half of the gap, and the rest is unexplained. That table gives V, J and clone size, and the DNA gave D and trimming. Recorded for this sample are tens of thousands of clones; about four fifths of them occurred a single time. Approximately 2.9% of the sample belongs to the ten largest clones. The time point label for this specimen denotes: week 35, safety follow-up. Each vaccine dose, consisting of 300 ug of a 20-mer mutant IDH1 peptide in Montanide, was administered subcutaneously with topical imiquimod. Patients were given eight vaccinations, in weeks 1, 3, 5, 7, 11, 15, 19 and 23, which matched visits V03 through V10. Newly diagnosed WHO grade 3 or 4 IDH1-mutant astrocytomas showing loss of nuclear ATRX were present in the donors. The samples were drawn from NOA16, a multicentre, single-arm, open-label phase I trial in Germany that tested a mutant IDH1 peptide vaccine in humans for the first time. Genomic DNA for TCRB sequencing was isolated from EDTA blood with the DNeasy Blood and Tissue Kit.

CDR1 and CDR2 are drawn from the germline V gene: SGHVS, FQNEAQ. The V and J ends are trimmed by 2 bases and 4 bases, leaving 12 bases between them. Spanning cysteine to phenylalanine, the CDR3 consists of 15 amino acids. Only the CDR3 region is kept as DNA, spanning 45 bases read in frame from base 1. On this clone itself: Its antigen is not yet known. The input lacks base qualities; no much larger clone sits a single base away.

Here the sequenced sample was PBMCs, taken from a glioma patient whose treatment included an IDH1 peptide vaccine. The TCR comes from a man aged 35 to 55 with glioma. Some clones in this sample may be carry-over from other donors' samples. The receptor chain draws on TRBV7-8 and TRBJ1-5; the D gene cannot be named for sure. The CDR3 sequence is CASSLTFSANQPQHF. The nucleotide sequence reads TGTGCCAGCAGCTTAACGTTTTCGGCGAATCAGCCCCAGCATTTT.